Detailed here is one TCR beta chain. These data belong to a study of cytomegalovirus exposure and HLA in healthy donors. The PCR had 60 Vbeta and 13 Jbeta primers. The protocol was immunoSEQ multiplex PCR, while the TCRdb copy is restricted to in-frame clones and leaves out a portion. The sample lists about 140,000 clones; about three quarters were seen once. Sequencing input: PBMCs. The TCR sequence derives from a woman in her thirties in good health and CMV-seronegative.

Here the CDR3 reads CASSSKEDNEQFF. As DNA, the CDR3 is TGTGCCAGCAGCTCCAAGGAGGACAATGAGCAGTTCTTC. The chain has TRBV5-4 and TRBJ2-1; tentatively, D is TRBD2 (5 bases). CDR3 length equals 13 residues. Germline lookup yields CDR1 SGHNT and CDR2 YYREEE (reference sequence). The germline V and J ends were trimmed by 3 bases and 5 bases, with 9 bases remaining between them.